This T cell receptor (beta chain) was recovered during a study of cytomegalovirus exposure and HLA in healthy donors. Study results and limitations: Per a later analysis, HLA-associated TCR beta chains showed more clonal expansion than other, equally common TCR beta chains. Accurate prediction of HLA-A and HLA-B alleles (for most subjects) was reportedly achieved from TCR beta sequences. In a later analysis, TCR beta V- and J-gene trimming was associated with a missense DCLRE1C variant.

Trimming cost V 3 bases and J 7 bases; bases outside gene matches: 9. Germline CDR1 MGHRA, CDR2 YSYEKL. The CDR3 totals 15 residues. The primer mix had 60 Vbeta and 13 Jbeta primers. Libraries were prepared by immunoSEQ multiplex PCR; TCRdb keeps only in-frame clonotypes and omits some of them. This sample has more than 85,000 clones; over 70% occur once, and the top ten carry about 5%. This clone was picked up one time. Its antigen is as yet unknown. The TCR comes from a male donor in good health and CMV-seronegative. The chain recombines TRBV4-1 with TRBJ2-1, with TRBD2 matching 7 bases. The sequenced material came from PBMCs. The CDR3 region has the DNA TGCGCCAGCAGCCATGGGACTACCCAAGGTAATGAGCAGTTCTTC. Translating it yields CASSHGTTQGNEQFF.